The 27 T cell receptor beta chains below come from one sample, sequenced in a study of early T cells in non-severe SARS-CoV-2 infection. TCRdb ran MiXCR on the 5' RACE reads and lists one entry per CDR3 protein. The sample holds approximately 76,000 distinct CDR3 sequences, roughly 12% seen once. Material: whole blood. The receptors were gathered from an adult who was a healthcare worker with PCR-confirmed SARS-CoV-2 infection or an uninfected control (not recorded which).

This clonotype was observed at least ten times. The CDR3 reads CSALDPAGVNTEAFF. The CDR3 region has the DNA TGCAGTGCTTTGGACCCCGCCGGCGTGAACACTGAAGCTTTCTTT. The chain is built from TRBV20-1 and TRBJ1-1, with unresolved D. The germline CDR1 and CDR2 sequences are DFQATT and SNEGSKA (reference sequence). Deletions cut 5 bases from V and 0 bases from J, with 16 bases between. The CDR3 consists of 15 residues.

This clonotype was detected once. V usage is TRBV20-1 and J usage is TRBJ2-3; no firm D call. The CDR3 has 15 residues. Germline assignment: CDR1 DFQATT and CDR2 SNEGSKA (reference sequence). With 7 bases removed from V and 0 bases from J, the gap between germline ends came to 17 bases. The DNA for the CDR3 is TGCAGTGGTAGCCACGAGAGTACTAGCACAGATACGCAGTATTTT. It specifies CSGSHESTSTDTQYF.

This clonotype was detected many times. The CDR3 nucleotides read TGTGCCAGCAGCCAAGTGCGTGACGGGGAGCTGTTTTTT. It codes for CASSQVRDGELFF. V is TRBV3-1 and J is TRBJ2-2; D gene uncertain. The germline V and J ends were trimmed by 1 base and 7 bases, with 7 bases remaining between them. Germline V gene sequence: CDR1 LGHDT, CDR2 YNNKEL (reference sequence). The CDR3 runs to 13 residues. The whole variable domain, filled in from reference TRBV3-1 and TRBJ2-2, reads DTAVSQTPKYLVTQMGNDKSIKCEQNLGHDTMYWYKQDSKKFLKIMFSYNNKELIINETVPNRFSPKSPDKAHLNLHINSLELGDSAVYFCASSQVRDGELFFGEGSRLTVL.

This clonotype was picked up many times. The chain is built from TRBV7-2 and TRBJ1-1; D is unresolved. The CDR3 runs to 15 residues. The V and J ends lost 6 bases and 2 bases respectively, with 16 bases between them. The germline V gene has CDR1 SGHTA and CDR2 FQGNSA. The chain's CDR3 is CASRLAPGTNTEAFF. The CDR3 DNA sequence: TGTGCCAGCAGGCTTGCTCCGGGAACTAACACTGAAGCTTTCTTT.

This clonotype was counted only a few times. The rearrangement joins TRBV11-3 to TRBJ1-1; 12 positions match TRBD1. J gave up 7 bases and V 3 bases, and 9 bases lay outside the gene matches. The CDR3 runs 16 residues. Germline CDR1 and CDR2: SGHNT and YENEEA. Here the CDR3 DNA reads TGTGCCAGCAGCTTGAGTGGGACAGGGGGCGGAAATGAAGCTTTCTTT. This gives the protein CASSLSGTGGGNEAFF.

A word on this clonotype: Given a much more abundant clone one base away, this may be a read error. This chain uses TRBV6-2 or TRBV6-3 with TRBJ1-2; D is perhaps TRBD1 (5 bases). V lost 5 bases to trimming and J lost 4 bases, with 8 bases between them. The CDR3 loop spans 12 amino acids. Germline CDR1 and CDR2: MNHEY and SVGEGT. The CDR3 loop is CASSQRGYGYTF. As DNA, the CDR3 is TGTGCCAGCAGTCAGAGGGGCTATGGCTACACCTTC.

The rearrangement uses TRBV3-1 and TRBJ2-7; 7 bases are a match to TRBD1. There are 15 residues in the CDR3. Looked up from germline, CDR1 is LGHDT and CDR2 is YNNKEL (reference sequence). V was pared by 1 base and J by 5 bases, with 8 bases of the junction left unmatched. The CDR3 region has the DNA TGTGCCAGCAGCCAAGGTTTGGACAGGCAGAACGAGCAGTACTTC. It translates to CASSQGLDRQNEQYF.

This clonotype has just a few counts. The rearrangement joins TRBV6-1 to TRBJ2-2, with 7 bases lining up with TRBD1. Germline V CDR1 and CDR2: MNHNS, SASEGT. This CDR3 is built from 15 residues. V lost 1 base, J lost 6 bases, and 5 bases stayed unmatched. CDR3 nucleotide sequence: TGTGCCAGCAGTGAAGTAGGGGGCGAGCCCGGGGAGCTGTTTTTT. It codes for CASSEVGGEPGELFF.

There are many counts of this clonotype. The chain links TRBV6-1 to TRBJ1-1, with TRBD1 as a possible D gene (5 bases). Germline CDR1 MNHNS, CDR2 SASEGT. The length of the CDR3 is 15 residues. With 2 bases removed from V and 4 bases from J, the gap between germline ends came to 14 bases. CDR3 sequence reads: CASSELTGTGTEAFF. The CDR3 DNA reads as TGTGCCAGCAGTGAATTAACAGGAACAGGCACTGAAGCTTTCTTT.

CDR3 DNA: TGTGCCAGCAGCCACAAAAACAGGGCGGGGGATGAAAAACTGTTTTTT. Amino acid sequence: CASSHKNRAGDEKLFF. The V gene is TRBV6-1, the J gene TRBJ1-4; a weak D match, TRBD1 (6 bases). The CDR3 length is 16 residues. Germline V gives CDR1 MNHNS, CDR2 SASEGT. The ends were cut back, 6 bases at V and 6 bases at J, with 20 bases in the middle.

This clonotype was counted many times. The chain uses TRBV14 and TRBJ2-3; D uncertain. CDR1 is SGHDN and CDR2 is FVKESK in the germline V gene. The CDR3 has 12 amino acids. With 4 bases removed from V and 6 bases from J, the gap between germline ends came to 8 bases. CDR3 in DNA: TGTGCCAGCAGCCCTAATGGGGATACGCAGTATTTT. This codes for CASSPNGDTQYF.

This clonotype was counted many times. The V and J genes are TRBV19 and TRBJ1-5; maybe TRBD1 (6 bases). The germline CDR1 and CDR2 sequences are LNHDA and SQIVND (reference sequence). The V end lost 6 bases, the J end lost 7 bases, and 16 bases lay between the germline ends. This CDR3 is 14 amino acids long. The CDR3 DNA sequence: TGTGCCAGTAGCCTCTTGGGGGGCCAGCAGCCCCAGCATTTT. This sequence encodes CASSLLGGQQPQHF.

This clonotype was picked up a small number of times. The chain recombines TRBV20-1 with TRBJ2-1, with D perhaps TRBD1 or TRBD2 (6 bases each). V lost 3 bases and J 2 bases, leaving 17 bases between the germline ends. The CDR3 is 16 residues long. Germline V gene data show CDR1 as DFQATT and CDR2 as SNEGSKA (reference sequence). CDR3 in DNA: TGCAGTGCTAGCCCCCGGGGGCGGGGACCCTACAATGAGCAGTTCTTC. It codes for CSASPRGRGPYNEQFF.

The CDR3 protein is CASSLRSGTHEQYF. CDR3 nucleotide sequence: TGTGCCAGCAGCCTGAGGTCAGGGACCCACGAGCAGTACTTC. The genes are TRBV5-6 and TRBJ2-7; D may match TRBD1 or TRBD2 (5 bases each). The germline gives CDR1 SGHDT, CDR2 YYEEEE. Trimming stripped 4 bases from V and 5 bases from J, with 16 bases between. This CDR3 has 14 amino acids.

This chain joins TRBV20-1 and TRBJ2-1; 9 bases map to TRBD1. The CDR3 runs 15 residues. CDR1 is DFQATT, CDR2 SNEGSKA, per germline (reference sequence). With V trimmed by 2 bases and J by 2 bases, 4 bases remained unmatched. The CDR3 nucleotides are TGCAGTGCTAGAAGCCGGGACAGGGCCTACAATGAGCAGTTCTTC. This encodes CSARSRDRAYNEQFF.

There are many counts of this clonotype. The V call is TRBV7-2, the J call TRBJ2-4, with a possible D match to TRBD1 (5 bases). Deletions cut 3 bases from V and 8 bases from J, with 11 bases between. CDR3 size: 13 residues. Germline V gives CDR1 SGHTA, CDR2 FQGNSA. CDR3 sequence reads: CASSFRGRDIQYF. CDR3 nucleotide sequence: TGTGCCAGCAGCTTTAGGGGTCGGGACATTCAGTACTTC.

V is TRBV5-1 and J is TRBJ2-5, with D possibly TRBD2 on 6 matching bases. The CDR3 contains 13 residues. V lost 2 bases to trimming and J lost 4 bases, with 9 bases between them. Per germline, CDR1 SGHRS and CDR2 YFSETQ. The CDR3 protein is CASSFTSRETQYF. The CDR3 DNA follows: TGCGCCAGCAGCTTTACTAGCAGAGAGACCCAGTACTTC.

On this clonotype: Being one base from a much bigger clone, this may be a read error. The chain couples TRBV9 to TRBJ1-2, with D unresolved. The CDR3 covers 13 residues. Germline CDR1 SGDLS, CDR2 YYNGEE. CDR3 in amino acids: CASSVVGNCGYTF. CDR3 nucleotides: TGTGCCAGCAGCGTAGTGGGGAACTGTGGCTACACCTTC.

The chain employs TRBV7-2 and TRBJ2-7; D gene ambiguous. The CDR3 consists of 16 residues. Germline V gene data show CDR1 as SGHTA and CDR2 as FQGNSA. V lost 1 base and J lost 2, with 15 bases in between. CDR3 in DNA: TGTGCCAGCAGCTTAGGCTCAGGAGTAAGGCCCTACGAGCAGTACTTC. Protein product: CASSLGSGVRPYEQYF.

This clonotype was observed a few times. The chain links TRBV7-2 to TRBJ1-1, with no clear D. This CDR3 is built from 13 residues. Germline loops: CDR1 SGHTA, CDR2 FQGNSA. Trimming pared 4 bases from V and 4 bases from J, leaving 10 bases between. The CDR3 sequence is CASSSHGSTEAFF. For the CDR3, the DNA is TGTGCCAGCAGCTCCCACGGGAGCACTGAAGCTTTCTTT.

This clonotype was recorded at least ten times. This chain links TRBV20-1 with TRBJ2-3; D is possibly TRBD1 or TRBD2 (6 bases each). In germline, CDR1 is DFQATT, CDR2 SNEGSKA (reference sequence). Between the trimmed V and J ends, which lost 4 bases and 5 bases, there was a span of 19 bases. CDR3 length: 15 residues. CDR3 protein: CSAKEGGGGGDTQYF. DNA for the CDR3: TGCAGTGCTAAGGAGGGGGGAGGTGGAGGAGATACGCAGTATTTT.

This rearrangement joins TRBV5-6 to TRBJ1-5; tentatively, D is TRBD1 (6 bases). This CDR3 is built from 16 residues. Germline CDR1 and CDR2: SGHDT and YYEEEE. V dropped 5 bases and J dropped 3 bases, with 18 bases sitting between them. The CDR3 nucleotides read TGTGCCAGCAGTAACAGCCAAGGGGGTATCAATCAGCCCCAGCATTTT. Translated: CASSNSQGGINQPQHF. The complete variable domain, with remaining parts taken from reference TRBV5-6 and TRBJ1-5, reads DAGVTQSPTHLIKTRGQQVTLRCSPKSGHDTVSWYQQALGQGPQFIFQYYEEEERQRGNFPDRFSGHQFPNYSSELNVNALLLGDSALYLCASSNSQGGINQPQHFGDGTRLSIL.

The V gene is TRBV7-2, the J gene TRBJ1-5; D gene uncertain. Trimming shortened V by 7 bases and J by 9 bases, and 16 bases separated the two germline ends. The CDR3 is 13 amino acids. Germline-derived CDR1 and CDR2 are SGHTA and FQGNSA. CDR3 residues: CASTTSEGWPQHF. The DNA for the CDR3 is TGTGCCAGCACCACCTCTGAAGGTTGGCCCCAGCATTTT.

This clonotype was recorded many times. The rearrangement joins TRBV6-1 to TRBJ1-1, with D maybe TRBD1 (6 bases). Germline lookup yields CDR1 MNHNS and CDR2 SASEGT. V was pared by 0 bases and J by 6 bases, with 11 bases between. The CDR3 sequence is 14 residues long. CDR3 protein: CASSEAPGVAEAFF. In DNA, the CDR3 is TGTGCCAGCAGTGAAGCCCCAGGGGTAGCTGAAGCTTTCTTT.

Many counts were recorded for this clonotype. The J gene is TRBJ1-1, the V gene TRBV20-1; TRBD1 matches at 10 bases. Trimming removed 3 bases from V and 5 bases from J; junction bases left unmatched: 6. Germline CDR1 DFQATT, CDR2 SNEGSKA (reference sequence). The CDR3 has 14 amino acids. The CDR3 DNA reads TGCAGTGCTAGTGGGACAGGGGATCGGACTGAAGCTTTCTTT. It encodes CSASGTGDRTEAFF.

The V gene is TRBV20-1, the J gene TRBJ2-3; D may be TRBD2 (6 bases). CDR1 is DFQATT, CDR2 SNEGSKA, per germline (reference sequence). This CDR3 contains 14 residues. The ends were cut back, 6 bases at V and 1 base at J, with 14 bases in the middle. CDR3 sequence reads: CSARPGSRTDTQYF. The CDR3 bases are TGCAGTGCGCGCCCCGGGAGTCGCACAGATACGCAGTATTTT.

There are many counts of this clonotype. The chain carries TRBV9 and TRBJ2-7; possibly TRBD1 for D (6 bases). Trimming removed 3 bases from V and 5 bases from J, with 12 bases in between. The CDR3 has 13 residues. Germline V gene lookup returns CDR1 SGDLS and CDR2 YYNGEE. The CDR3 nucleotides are TGTGCCAGCAGCGACAGGGTATCCCACGAGCAGTACTTC. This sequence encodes CASSDRVSHEQYF.